This T cell receptor beta chain was sequenced in a study of blood T cell repertoires in COVID-19. Study in general: T cells, B-cell-depleted T cells, or PBMCs supplied cDNA or gDNA.

The method was immunoSEQ multiplex PCR; TCRdb's version includes in-frame clones alone and lacks a portion of them. Counted here are hundreds of thousands of clones, about nine tenths occurring once; the ten biggest clones make up over 8%. V lost 0 bases to trimming and J lost 5 bases, with 12 bases between them. This CDR3 has 15 amino acids. Germline CDR1 is SGDLS and CDR2 is YYNGEE. Assignments of participants to cohorts depended upon their own reported clinical history. In Cohort 3, a recovered donor had either two negative PCRs, clearance, or symptom resolution. This TCR was sampled from a middle-aged woman who had recovered from COVID-19. The chain has TRBV9 and TRBJ2-1, with unresolved D. Material for sequencing was PBMCs or T cells enriched from blood (not recorded which). The CDR3, as DNA: TGTGCCAGCAGCGTAGGTACTCCTCGGGACAATGAGCAGTTCTTC. Translating it yields CASSVGTPRDNEQFF.